Listed here are 13 T cell receptor beta chains from one sample, sequenced in a study of lymphopenia after photon versus proton radiotherapy. Data came from immunoSEQ multiplex PCR; TCRdb stores just in-frame clones and leaves some out. The repertoire consists of some 6,100 clones, with 80% to 95% occurring once and the leading ten covering approximately 10%. This material consisted of peripheral blood, taken from a patient treated with photon-based radiotherapy. These receptors originate from a man aged 60-69 years with cholangiocarcinoma.

The chain employs TRBV11-2 and TRBJ1-5, with a possible D match to TRBD1 (6 bases). This CDR3 has 14 residues. V lost 3 bases and J 2 bases, leaving 8 bases between the germline ends. Germline lookup yields CDR1 SGHAT and CDR2 FQNNGV. The CDR3 DNA is TGTGCCAGCAGCTTTGCAGGGGGCAATCAGCCCCAGCATTTT. Protein: CASSFAGGNQPQHF. Full variable domain (rest looked up from reference TRBV11-2 and TRBJ1-5): EAGVAQSPRYKIIEKRQSVAFWCNPISGHATLYWYQQILGQGPKLLIQFQNNGVVDDSQLPKDRFSAERLKGVDSTLKIQPAKLEDSAVYLCASSFAGGNQPQHFGDGTRLSIL.

V and J are TRBV5-4 and TRBJ2-3; D perhaps matches TRBD2 (6 bases). V was pared by 0 bases and J by 2 bases, with 10 bases between. The length of the CDR3 is 15 residues. In germline, CDR1 is SGHNT, CDR2 YYREEE (reference sequence). Here the CDR3 DNA reads TGTGCCAGCAGCTTGGGTGGCGGGGCCACAGATACGCAGTATTTT. Protein sequence: CASSLGGGATDTQYF.

V usage is TRBV9 and J usage is TRBJ1-4; D is unresolved. The CDR3 spans 14 residues. V shed 0 bases and J shed 7 bases, with 10 bases lying between them. The V gene's germline CDR1 is SGDLS and CDR2 YYNGEE. This chain's CDR3 is CASSVGQNPEKLFF. As DNA, the CDR3 is TGTGCCAGCAGCGTAGGCCAGAACCCTGAAAAACTGTTTTTT.

In nucleotides, the CDR3 is TGTGCCATCAGTGAGTCGAAAGAGTACTACGAGCAGTACTTC. This gives the protein CAISESKEYYEQYF. The chain carries TRBV10-3 and TRBJ2-7; D is undetermined. V was trimmed by 0 bases and J by 3 bases, leaving 9 bases between them. The CDR3 totals 14 residues. CDR1 and CDR2 from the germline V gene are ENHRY and SYGVKD.

The CDR3 DNA reads TGCGCCAGCAGCTTATACGGACTAGCGGGAGTACAGACCGGGGAGCTGTTTTTT. This encodes CASSLYGLAGVQTGELFF. J is TRBJ2-2 and V is TRBV5-1; TRBD2 matches at 13 bases. Trimming cost V 2 bases and J 5 bases; bases outside gene matches: 9. Germline-derived CDR1 and CDR2 are SGHRS and YFSETQ. The CDR3 is 18 amino acids.

The chain couples TRBV18 to TRBJ2-1, with 7 bases matching TRBD2. The CDR3 runs 14 residues. Trimming cost V 0 bases and J 8 bases; bases outside gene matches: 4. Germline V CDR1 and CDR2: KGHSH, LQKENI. In DNA form, the CDR3 reads TGTGCCAGCTCACCACCGCCAGGGAGGGATGAGCAGTTCTTC. It yields the protein CASSPPPGRDEQFF.

V and J are TRBV14 and TRBJ2-2; D might be TRBD1 (5 bases). CDR3 length: 13 amino acids. Germline values: CDR1 SGHDN, CDR2 FVKESK. Trimming stripped 1 base from V and 7 bases from J, with 7 bases between. CDR3 protein: CASSQVRGGELFF. The CDR3 region has the DNA TGTGCCAGCAGCCAAGTAAGGGGCGGGGAGCTGTTTTTT.

The rearrangement uses TRBV6-5 and TRBJ1-1, with 9 bases that match TRBD1. This CDR3 is built from 14 residues. Germline CDR1 reads MNHEY; CDR2 reads SVGAGI. Germline trimming cut 2 bases from V and 5 bases from J; bases unmatched to any gene: 3. The CDR3 DNA is TGTGCCAGCAGTTACGACAGGGGGAGGACTGAAGCTTTCTTT. The encoded protein is CASSYDRGRTEAFF.

V is TRBV6-8 and J is TRBJ2-7; no reliable D call. Trimming cost V 8 bases and J 5 bases, with 7 bases left between them. Germline CDR1 MNHGY, CDR2 SAAAGT. This CDR3 contains 10 residues. In nucleotides, the CDR3 is TGTGCCAGCGGGCCCAACGAGCAGTACTTC. This gives the protein CASGPNEQYF.

V and J are TRBV28 and TRBJ1-5, with D tentatively TRBD1 (6 bases). This CDR3 has 13 amino acids. The V end lost 7 bases, the J end lost 5 bases, and 12 bases lay between the germline ends. Germline CDR1 and CDR2: MDHEN and SYDVKM. The CDR3 nucleotides read TGTGCCAGCATCGGGGGCCAGCATCAGCCCCAGCATTTT. Amino acid sequence: CASIGGQHQPQHF.

Details on this clone: The sample has other DNA sequences that encode this CDR3 too. The J gene is TRBJ1-1, the V gene TRBV6-5, with unresolved D. Germline V lookup: CDR1 MNHEY, CDR2 SVGAGI. The CDR3 consists of 13 residues. V dropped 4 bases and J dropped 0 bases, with 6 bases sitting between them. DNA of the CDR3: TGTGCCAGCAGTTTATCGATGAACACTGAAGCTTTCTTT. It encodes CASSLSMNTEAFF.

The genes are TRBV6-5 and TRBJ2-7, with D possibly being TRBD2 (6 bases). Trimming left V 5 bases short and J 0 bases short, with 14 bases between. The CDR3 is 15 amino acids. Germline loops: CDR1 MNHEY, CDR2 SVGAGI. In DNA, the CDR3 is TGTGCCAGCAGTCGCGGGGCTTCCTCCTCCTACGAGCAGTACTTC. Amino acid sequence: CASSRGASSSYEQYF.

This chain links TRBV10-3 with TRBJ1-1, with 11 positions matching TRBD1. Germline CDR1 is ENHRY and CDR2 is SYGVKD. The CDR3 length is 12 residues. V gave up 8 bases and J gave up 6 bases; unmatched junction bases: 2. Here the CDR3 reads CAIRDRGSEAFF. Written as DNA, the CDR3 is TGTGCCATCCGGGACAGGGGGTCTGAAGCTTTCTTT.